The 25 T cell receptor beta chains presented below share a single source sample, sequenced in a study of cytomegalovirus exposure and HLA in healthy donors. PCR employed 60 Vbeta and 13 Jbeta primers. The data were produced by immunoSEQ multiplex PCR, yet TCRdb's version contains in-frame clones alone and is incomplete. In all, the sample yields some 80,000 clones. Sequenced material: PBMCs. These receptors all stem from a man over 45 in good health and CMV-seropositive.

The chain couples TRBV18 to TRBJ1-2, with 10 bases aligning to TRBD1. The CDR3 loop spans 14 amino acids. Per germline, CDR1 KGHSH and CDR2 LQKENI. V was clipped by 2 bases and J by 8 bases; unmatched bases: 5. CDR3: CASSPDRGPEGYTF. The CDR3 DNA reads TGTGCCAGCTCACCAGACAGGGGGCCGGAGGGCTACACCTTC.

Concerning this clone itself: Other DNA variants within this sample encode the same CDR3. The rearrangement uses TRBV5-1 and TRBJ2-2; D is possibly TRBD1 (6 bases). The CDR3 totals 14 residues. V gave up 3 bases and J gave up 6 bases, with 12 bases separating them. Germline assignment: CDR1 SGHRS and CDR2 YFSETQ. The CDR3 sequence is CASSWGQGAGELFF. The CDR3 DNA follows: TGCGCCAGCAGCTGGGGACAAGGGGCCGGGGAGCTGTTTTTT.

The CDR3 spells CASSLGTGGYEQYF. The CDR3 bases are TGCGCCAGCAGCTTAGGGACAGGGGGCTACGAGCAGTACTTC. The chain combines TRBV5-1 with TRBJ2-7; TRBD1 aligns across 11 bases. The CDR3 length is 14 residues. The germline V gene encodes CDR1 SGHRS and CDR2 YFSETQ. V dropped 2 bases and J dropped 3; count of bases not matched to a gene: 1.

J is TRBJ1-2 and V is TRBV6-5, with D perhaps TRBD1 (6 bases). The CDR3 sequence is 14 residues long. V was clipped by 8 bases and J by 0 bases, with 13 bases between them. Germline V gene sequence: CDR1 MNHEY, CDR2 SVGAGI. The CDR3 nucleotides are TGTGCCAGCGGCACAGGGCTCGCTAACTATGGCTACACCTTC. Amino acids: CASGTGLANYGYTF.

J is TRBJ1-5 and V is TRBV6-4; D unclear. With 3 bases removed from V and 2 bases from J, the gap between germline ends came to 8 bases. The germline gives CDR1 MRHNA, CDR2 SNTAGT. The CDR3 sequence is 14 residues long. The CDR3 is CASSESGGNQPQHF. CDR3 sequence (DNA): TGTGCCAGCAGTGAGTCCGGTGGCAATCAGCCCCAGCATTTT.

CDR3 DNA: TGCGCCAGCAGCCAAGGACAGGGGAGGGACTATGGCTACACCTTC. Encoded protein: CASSQGQGRDYGYTF. The rearrangement links TRBV5-1 to TRBJ1-2, with TRBD1 identical over 9 bases. The V segment lost 4 bases and the J segment 3 bases; nucleotides outside the gene matches: 7. CDR1 is SGHRS and CDR2 is YFSETQ in the germline V gene. The CDR3 has 15 residues.

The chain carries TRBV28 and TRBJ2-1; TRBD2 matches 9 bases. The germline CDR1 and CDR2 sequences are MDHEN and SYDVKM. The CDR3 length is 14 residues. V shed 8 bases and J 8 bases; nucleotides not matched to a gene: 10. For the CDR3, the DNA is TGTGCCAGCGCCTTAGCGGGAGTTTTGGATGAGCAGTTCTTC. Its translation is CASALAGVLDEQFF. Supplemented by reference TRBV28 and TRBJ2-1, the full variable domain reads DVKVTQSSRYLVKRTGEKVFLECVQDMDHENMFWYRQDPGLGLRLIYFSYDVKMKEKGDIPEGYSVSREKKERFSLILESASTNQTSMYLCASALAGVLDEQFFGPGTRLTVL.

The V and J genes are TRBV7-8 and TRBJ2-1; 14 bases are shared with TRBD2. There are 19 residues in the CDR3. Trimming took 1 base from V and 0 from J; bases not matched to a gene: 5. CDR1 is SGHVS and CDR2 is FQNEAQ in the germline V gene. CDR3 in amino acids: CASSLVGLAGDYSYNEQFF. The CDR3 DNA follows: TGTGCCAGCAGCTTAGTGGGACTAGCGGGGGATTACTCCTACAATGAGCAGTTCTTC.

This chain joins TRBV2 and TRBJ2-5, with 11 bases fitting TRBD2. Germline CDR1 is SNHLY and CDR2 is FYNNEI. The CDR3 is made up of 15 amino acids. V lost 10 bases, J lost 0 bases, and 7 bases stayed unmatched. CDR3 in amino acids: CATRPGLADQETQYF. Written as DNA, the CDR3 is TGTGCCACTCGACCGGGACTAGCGGACCAAGAGACCCAGTACTTC.

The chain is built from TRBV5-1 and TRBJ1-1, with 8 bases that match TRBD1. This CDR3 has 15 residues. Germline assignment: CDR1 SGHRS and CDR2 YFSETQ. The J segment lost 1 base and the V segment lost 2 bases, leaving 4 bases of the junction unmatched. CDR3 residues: CASSLRTGRNTEAFF. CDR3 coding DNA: TGCGCCAGCAGCTTAAGGACAGGGAGGAACACTGAAGCTTTCTTT.

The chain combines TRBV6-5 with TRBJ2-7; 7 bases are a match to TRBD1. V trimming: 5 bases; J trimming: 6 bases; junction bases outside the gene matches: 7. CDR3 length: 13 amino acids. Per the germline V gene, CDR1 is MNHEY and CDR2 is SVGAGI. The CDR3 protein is CASSPLGQVEQYF. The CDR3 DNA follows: TGTGCCAGCAGTCCCCTCGGACAGGTCGAGCAGTACTTC.

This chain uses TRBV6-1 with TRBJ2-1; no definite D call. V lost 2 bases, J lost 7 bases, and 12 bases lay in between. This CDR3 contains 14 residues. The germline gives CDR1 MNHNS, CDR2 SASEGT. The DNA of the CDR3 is TGTGCCAGCAGTGAAATGCGGCCTCCTAATGAGCAGTTCTTC. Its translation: CASSEMRPPNEQFF.

The CDR3 loop is CASSPRQGLPTGELFF. CDR3 nucleotides: TGTGCCAGCAGCCCCCGACAGGGGCTCCCCACCGGGGAGCTGTTTTTT. The chain couples TRBV11-3 to TRBJ2-2, with 8 bases identical to TRBD1. CDR1 is SGHNT, CDR2 YENEEA, per germline. The CDR3 spans 16 residues. The V and J ends lost 5 bases and 4 bases, in that order; junction bases with no gene match: 9.

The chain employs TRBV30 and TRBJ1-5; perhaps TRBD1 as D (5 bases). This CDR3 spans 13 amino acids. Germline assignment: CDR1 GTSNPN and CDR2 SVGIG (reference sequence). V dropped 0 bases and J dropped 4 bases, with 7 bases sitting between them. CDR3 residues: CAWSVDSNQPQHF. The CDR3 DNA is TGTGCCTGGAGTGTCGACAGTAATCAGCCCCAGCATTTT.

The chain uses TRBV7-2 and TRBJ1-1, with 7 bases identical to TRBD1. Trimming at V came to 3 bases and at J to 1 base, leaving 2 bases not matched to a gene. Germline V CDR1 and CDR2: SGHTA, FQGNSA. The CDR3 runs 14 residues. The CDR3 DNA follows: TGTGCCAGCAGCTTTAACAGGGGGAACACTGAAGCTTTCTTT. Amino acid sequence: CASSFNRGNTEAFF.

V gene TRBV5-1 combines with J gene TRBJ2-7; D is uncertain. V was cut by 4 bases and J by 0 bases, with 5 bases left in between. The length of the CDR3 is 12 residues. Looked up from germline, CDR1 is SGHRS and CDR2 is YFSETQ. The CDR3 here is CASSPSSYEQYF. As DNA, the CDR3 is TGCGCCAGCAGCCCTAGCTCCTACGAGCAGTACTTC.

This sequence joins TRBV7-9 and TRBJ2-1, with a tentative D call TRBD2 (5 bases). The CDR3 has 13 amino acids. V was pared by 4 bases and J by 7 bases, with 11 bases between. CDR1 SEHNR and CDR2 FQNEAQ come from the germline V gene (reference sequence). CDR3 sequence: CASSSGLENEQFF. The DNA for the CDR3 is TGTGCCAGCAGCTCGGGATTAGAGAATGAGCAGTTCTTC.

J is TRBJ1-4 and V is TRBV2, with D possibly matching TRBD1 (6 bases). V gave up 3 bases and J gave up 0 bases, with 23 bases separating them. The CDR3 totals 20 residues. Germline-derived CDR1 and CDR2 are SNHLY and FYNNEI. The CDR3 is CASSDWGPERGRATNEKLFF. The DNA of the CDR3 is TGTGCCAGCAGTGATTGGGGGCCGGAGAGAGGGCGCGCAACTAATGAAAAACTGTTTTTT.

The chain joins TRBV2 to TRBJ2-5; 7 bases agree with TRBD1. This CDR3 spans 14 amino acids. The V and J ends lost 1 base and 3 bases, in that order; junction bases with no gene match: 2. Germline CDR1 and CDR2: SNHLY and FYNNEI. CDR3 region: CASSEEGGEETQYF. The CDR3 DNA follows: TGTGCCAGCAGTGAAGAAGGGGGCGAAGAGACCCAGTACTTC.

The DNA for the CDR3 is TGCGCCAGCAGTCGGACAGGGCGCCAAGAGACCCAGTACTTC. Translation: CASSRTGRQETQYF. The rearrangement joins TRBV5-1 to TRBJ2-5, with TRBD1 identical over 8 bases. J lost 1 base, V lost 5 bases, and 4 bases had no gene match. Germline assignment: CDR1 SGHRS and CDR2 YFSETQ. The CDR3 runs 14 residues.

CDR3 loop: CASSLLEGQGASTEAFF. Written as DNA, the CDR3 is TGTGCCAGCAGTTTATTAGAGGGACAGGGGGCTAGCACTGAAGCTTTCTTT. The chain has TRBV28 and TRBJ1-1, with TRBD1 matching 12 bases. Germline CDR1 reads MDHEN; CDR2 reads SYDVKM. CDR3 size: 17 residues. Trimming took 1 base from V and 4 from J; bases not matched to a gene: 7.

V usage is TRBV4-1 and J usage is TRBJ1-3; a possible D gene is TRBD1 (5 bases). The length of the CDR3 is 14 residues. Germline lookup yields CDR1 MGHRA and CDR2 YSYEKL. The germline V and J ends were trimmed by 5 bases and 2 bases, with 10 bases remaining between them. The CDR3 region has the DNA TGCGCCAGCAGCGAATGGACACCTGGAAACACCATATATTTT. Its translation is CASSEWTPGNTIYF.

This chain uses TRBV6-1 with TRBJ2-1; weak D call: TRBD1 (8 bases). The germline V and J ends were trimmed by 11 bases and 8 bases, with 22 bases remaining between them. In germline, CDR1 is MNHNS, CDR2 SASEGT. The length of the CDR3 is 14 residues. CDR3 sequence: CASSFTGGVDEQFF. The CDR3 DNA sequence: TGTGCCTCCTCATTTACAGGGGGGGTCGATGAGCAGTTCTTC.

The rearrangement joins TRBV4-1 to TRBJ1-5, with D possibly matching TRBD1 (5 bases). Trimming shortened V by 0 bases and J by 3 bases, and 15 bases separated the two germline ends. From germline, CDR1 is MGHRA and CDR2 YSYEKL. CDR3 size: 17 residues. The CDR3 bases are TGCGCCAGCAGCCAAGATCGAGCAGGGAGGAACAATCAGCCCCAGCATTTT. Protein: CASSQDRAGRNNQPQHF.

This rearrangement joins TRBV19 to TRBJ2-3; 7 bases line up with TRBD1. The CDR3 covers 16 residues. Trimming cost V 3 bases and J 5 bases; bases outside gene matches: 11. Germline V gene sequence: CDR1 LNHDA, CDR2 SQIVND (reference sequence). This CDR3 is CASSMLQLQGRDTQYF. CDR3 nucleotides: TGTGCCAGTAGTATGCTCCAGCTACAGGGGCGAGATACGCAGTATTTT.